What follows describes a single T cell receptor beta chain. Its cognate antigen is unknown. Libraries were prepared by immunoSEQ multiplex PCR; TCRdb keeps only in-frame clonotypes and omits some of them. Of 95,000 to 150,000 clones listed, around 85% are singletons. These data come from a study of T cell responses to AZD1222 COVID-19 vaccine. General study results and limits: Baseline testing showed seropositivity in only six or seven AZD1222 recipients.

Per the germline V gene, CDR1 is MNHEY and CDR2 is SMNVEV (reference sequence). The CDR3 runs 16 residues. The V and J ends lost 5 bases and 3 bases, in that order; junction bases with no gene match: 6. The sequenced sample was peripheral blood, obtained 28 days after the second AZD1222 dose. V is TRBV27 and J is TRBJ2-1; 11 bases line up with TRBD2. The receptor comes from an adult who received the AZD1222 COVID-19 vaccine. CDR3 sequence (DNA): TGTGCCAGCAGTCCCGGGCTAGCGGGGGGCTACAATGAGCAGTTCTTC. Translation gives CASSPGLAGGYNEQFF.